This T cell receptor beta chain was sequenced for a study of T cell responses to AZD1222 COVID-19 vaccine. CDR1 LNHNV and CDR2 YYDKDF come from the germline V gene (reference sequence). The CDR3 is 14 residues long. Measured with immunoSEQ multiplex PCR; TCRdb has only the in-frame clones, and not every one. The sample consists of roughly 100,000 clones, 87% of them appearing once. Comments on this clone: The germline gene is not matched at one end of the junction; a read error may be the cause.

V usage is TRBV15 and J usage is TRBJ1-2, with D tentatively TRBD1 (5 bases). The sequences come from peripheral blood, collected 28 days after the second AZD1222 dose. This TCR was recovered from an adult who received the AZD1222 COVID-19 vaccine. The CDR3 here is CATSGERGRIGYTF. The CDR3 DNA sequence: TGTGCCACCAGCGGAGAAAGGGGCAGGATCGGCTACACCTTC.